This TCR beta chain was identified in a study of OX40 agonist ivuxolimab in advanced cancers. About the study as a whole: Ivuxolimab, which targeted the costimulatory receptor OX40 (CD134), was an agonistic, fully human IgG2 monoclonal antibody. The monotherapy dose-escalation portion (N of about 50 patients) of the phase I ivuxolimab trial is reported in the paper. Peripheral TCRbeta sequencing was intended to test whether TCR sequence diversity was altered and clonal T-cell expansion was caused by ivuxolimab. In the dose-escalation cohort, around four fifths of patients were male, and the mean age was around 60 years, with a range of 23 to 79. Among the approximately 50 dose-escalation patients, around 20 had hepatocellular carcinoma, around 15 melanoma, 9 renal cell carcinoma and 9 head and neck cancer. Three dose-escalation patients achieved partial responses, one with hepatocellular carcinoma and two with cutaneous melanoma. Patients were allowed to have had prior anti-PD-1, anti-PD-L1 or anti-CTLA-4 therapy, and roughly 40% of the dose-escalation patients had been treated with checkpoint inhibitors. Intravenous ivuxolimab was administered to patients every 2 weeks at six dose levels: 0.01, 0.1, 0.3, 1.5, 3 and 10 mg/kg.

Via the germline V gene (reference sequence), CDR1 is MNHNY and CDR2 SVGAGI. Trimming removed 11 bases from V and 4 bases from J, leaving 15 bases between the germline ends. From the cysteine up to the phenylalanine, the CDR3 has a length of 13 residues. Only the CDR3 DNA is retained, 39 bases long and in frame from the first base. Overall study outcomes, separate from this receptor: In partial responders in the 0.1-3.0 mg/kg groups, normalized peripheral clonal expansion was found to be among the lowest, especially among CD8+ T cells. Low levels of normalized T-cell clonal expansion were also seen in some nonresponding patients. After ivuxolimab, CD8+ T cells had more expanded clones than CD4+ T cells on average. The antigen specificity of the peripheral T cells that underwent clonal expansion was not determined. At doses from 0.1 to 3.0 mg/kg, clonal expansion was seen in both CD4+ and CD8+ blood T cells between baseline and week 6.

This clone occurred once. Its antigen remains unidentified. Base qualities are missing; no much larger clone stands one base away. Patients with autoimmune disease history or receiving systemic immunosuppression were excluded from the trial. Peripheral blood for TCR sequencing was drawn from every dose cohort at baseline, at cycle 4 day 1 and at cycle 7 day 1. Samples came from an open-label, multicenter, first-in-human phase I dose-escalation trial of ivuxolimab. The trial enrolled adults with locally advanced or metastatic head and neck squamous cell, hepatocellular, melanoma or renal cell carcinoma. CD4+ and CD8+ T cells were sorted separately from peripheral blood before TCR sequencing. For sequencing of the TCRbeta CDR3 region, genomic DNA was extracted from the sorted cells. The immunoSEQ Assay was used to sequence the TCRbeta CDR3 regions. In TCRdb, the immuneACCESS table is reduced to in-frame sequences with V and J assigned. These tables do not hold every clone; where another copy was compared, an unresolved V gene accounts for under half, and the others remain unexplained. The sample profile shows about 73,000 clones; around four fifths of them were found once. Around 2.3% of the sample rests with the top ten.

Sequenced material: CD4+ or CD8+ T cells sorted from blood, taken in a trial of the OX40 agonist ivuxolimab. The chain joins TRBV6-6 to TRBJ1-5; TRBD1 might be the D gene, on 5 matching bases. This sequence originates from an adult with an advanced solid tumor such as melanoma, head and neck, liver or kidney cancer. Here is the DNA: TGTGCCGTCAGGGTGGCAGCTAATCAGCCCCAGCATTTT. It encodes CAVRVAANQPQHF.